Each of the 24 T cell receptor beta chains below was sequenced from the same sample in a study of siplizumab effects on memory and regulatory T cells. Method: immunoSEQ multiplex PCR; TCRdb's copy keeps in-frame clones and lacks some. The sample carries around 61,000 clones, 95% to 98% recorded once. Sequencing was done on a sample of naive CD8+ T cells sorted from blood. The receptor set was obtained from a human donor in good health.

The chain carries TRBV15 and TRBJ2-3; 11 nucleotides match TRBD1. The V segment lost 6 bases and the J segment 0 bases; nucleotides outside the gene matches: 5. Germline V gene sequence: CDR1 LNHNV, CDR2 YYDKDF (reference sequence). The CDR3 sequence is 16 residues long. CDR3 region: CATSPGQGDSTDTQYF. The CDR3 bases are TGTGCCACCAGTCCGGGACAGGGGGACAGCACAGATACGCAGTATTTT.

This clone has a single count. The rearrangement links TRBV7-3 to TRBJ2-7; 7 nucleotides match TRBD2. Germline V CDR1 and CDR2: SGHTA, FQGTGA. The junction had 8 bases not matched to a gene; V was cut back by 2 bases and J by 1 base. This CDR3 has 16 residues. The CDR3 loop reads CASSLAPGGGSYEQYF. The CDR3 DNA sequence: TGTGCCAGCAGCTTAGCCCCGGGAGGTGGATCCTACGAGCAGTACTTC. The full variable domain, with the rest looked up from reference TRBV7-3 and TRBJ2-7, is GAGVSQTPSNKVTEKGKYVELRCDPISGHTALYWYRQSLGQGPEFLIYFQGTGAADDSGLPNDRFFAVRPEGSVSTLKIQRTERGDSAVYLCASSLAPGGGSYEQYFGPGTRLTVT.

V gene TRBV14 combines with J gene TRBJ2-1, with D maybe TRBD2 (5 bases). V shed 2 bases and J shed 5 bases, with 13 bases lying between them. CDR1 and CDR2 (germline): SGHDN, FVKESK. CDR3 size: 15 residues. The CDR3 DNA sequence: TGTGCCAGCAGCCAAAGGGCGGGCTTACACAATGAGCAGTTCTTC. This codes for CASSQRAGLHNEQFF.

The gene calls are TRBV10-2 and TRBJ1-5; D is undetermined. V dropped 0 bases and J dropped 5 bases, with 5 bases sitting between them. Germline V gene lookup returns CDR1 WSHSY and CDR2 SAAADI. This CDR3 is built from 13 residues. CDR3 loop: CASSESFDQPQHF. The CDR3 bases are TGCGCCAGCAGTGAGTCGTTCGATCAGCCCCAGCATTTT.

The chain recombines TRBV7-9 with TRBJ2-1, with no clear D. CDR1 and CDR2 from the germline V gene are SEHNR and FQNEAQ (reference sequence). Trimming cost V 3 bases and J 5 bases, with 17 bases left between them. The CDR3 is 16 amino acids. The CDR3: CASSFPVAAPNNEQFF. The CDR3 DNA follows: TGTGCCAGCAGCTTTCCTGTAGCAGCCCCCAACAATGAGCAGTTCTTC. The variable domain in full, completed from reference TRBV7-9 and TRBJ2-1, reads DTGVSQNPRHKITKRGQNVTFRCDPISEHNRLYWYRQTLGQGPEFLTYFQNEAQLEKSRLLSDRFSAERPKGSFSTLEIQRTEQGDSAMYLCASSFPVAAPNNEQFFGPGTRLTVL.

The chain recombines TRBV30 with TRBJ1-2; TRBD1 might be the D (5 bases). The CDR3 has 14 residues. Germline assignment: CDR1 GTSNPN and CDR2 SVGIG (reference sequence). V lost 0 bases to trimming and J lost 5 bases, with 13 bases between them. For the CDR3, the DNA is TGTGCCTGGAGTGTACCCCCGACAGCTTATGGCTACACCTTC. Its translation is CAWSVPPTAYGYTF.

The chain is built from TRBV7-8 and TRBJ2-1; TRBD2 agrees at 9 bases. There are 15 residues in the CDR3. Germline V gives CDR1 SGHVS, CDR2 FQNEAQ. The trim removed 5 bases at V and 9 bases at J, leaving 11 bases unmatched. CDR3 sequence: CASSPGAGGFGEQFF. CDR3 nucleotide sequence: TGTGCCAGCAGCCCTGGGGCGGGAGGGTTCGGTGAGCAGTTCTTC.

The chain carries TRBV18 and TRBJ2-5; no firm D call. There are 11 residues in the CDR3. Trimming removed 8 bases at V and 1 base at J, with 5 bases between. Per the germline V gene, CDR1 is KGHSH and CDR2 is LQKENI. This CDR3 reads CASLSQETQYF. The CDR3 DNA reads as TGTGCCAGCCTAAGCCAAGAGACCCAGTACTTC.

DNA for the CDR3: TGTGCCAGCAGCTCAGGACTAGCGCCAGGCACAGATACGCAGTATTTT. Translated: CASSSGLAPGTDTQYF. The V and J genes are TRBV7-3 and TRBJ2-3, with 9 bases aligning to TRBD2. Germline CDR1 is SGHTA and CDR2 is FQGTGA. Trimming at V came to 4 bases and at J to 1 base, leaving 6 bases not matched to a gene. This CDR3 spans 16 amino acids.

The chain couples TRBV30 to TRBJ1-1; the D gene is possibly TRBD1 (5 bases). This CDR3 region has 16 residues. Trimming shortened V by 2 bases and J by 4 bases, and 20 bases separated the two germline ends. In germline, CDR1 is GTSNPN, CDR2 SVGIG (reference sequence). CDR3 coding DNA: TGTGCCTGGAGTACACTCGACAGCCTTGAGAGCACTGAAGCTTTCTTT. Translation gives CAWSTLDSLESTEAFF. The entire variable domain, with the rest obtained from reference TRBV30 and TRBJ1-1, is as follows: SQTIHQWPATLVQPVGSPLSLECTVEGTSNPNLYWYRQAAGRGLQLLFYSVGIGQISSEVPQNLSASRPQDRQFILSSKKLLLSDSGFYLCAWSTLDSLESTEAFFGQGTRLTVV.

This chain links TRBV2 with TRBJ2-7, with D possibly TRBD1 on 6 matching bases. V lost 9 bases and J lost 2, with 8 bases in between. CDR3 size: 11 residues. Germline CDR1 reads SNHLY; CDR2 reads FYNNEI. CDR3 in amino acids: CASGQTYEQYF. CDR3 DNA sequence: TGTGCCAGTGGACAGACCTACGAGCAGTACTTC.

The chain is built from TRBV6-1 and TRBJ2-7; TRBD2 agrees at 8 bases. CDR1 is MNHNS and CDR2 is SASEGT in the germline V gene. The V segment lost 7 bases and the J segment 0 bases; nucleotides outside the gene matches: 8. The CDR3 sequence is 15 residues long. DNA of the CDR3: TGTGCCAGCAACCTACTAGCGGAGGCCTCCTACGAGCAGTACTTC. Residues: CASNLLAEASYEQYF.

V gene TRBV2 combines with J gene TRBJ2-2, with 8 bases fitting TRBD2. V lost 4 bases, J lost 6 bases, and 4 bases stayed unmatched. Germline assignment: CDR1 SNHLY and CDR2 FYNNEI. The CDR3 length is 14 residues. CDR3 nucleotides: TGTGCCAGCAGTGCCATACTAGCGGCCGGGGAGCTGTTTTTT. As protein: CASSAILAAGELFF. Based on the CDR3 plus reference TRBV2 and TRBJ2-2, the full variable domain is EPEVTQTPSHQVTQMGQEVILRCVPISNHLYFYWYRQILGQKVEFLVSFYNNEISEKSEIFDDQFSVERPDGSNFTLKIRSTKLEDSAMYFCASSAILAAGELFFGEGSRLTVL.

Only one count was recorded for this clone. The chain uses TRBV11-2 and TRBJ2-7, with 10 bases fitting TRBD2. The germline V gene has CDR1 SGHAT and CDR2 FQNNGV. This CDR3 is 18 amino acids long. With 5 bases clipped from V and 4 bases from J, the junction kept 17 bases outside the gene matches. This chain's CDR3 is CASSIGLAAVRLGYEQYF. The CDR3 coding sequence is TGTGCCAGCAGCATTGGACTAGCGGCTGTCCGATTGGGGTACGAGCAGTACTTC.

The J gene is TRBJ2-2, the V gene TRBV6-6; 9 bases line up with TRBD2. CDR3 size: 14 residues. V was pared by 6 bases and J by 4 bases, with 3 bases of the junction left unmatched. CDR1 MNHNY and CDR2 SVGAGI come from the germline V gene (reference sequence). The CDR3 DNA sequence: TGTGCCAGCAGGATTAGCGGGAGCACCGGGGAGCTGTTTTTT. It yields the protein CASRISGSTGELFF.

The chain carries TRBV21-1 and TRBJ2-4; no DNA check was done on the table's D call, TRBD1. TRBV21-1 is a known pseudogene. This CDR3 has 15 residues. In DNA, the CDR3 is TGTGCCAGCAGCAAAGTCAGGGGACAGGGCCTTCTTCAGTACTTC. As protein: CASSKVRGQGLLQYF.

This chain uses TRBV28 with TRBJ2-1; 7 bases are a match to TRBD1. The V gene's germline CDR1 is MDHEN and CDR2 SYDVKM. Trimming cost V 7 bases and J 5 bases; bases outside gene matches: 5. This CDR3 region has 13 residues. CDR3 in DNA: TGTGCCAGCAAGGAGACAGGGCACAATGAGCAGTTCTTC. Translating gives CASKETGHNEQFF.

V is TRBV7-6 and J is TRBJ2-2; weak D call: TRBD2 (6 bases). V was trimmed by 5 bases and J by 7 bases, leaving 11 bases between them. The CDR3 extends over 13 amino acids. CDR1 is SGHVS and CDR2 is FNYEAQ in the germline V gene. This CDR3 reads CASSAPGDGELFF. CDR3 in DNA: TGTGCCAGCAGCGCGCCGGGGGACGGGGAGCTGTTTTTT.

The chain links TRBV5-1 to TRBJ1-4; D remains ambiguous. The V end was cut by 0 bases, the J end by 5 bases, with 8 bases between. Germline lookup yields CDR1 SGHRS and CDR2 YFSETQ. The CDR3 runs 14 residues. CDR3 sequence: CASSLGAENEKLFF. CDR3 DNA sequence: TGCGCCAGCAGCTTGGGTGCAGAAAATGAAAAACTGTTTTTT.

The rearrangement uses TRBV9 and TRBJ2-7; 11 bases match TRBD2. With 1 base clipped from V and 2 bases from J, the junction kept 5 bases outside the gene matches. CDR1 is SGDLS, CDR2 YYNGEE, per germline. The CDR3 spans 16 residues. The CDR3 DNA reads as TGTGCCAGCAGCGTAACAGGACTAGCGGGTACCTACGAGCAGTACTTC. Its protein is CASSVTGLAGTYEQYF.

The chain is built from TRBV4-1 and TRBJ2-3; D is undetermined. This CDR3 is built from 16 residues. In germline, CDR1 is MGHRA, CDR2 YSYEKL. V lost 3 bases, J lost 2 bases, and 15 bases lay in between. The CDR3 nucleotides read TGCGCCAGCAGCCAGATCCAAGGGAATCCCACAGATACGCAGTATTTT. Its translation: CASSQIQGNPTDTQYF.

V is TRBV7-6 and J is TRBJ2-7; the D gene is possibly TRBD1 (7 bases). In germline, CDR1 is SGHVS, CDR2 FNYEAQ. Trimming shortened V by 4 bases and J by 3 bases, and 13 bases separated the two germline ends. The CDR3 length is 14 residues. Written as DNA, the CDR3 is TGTGCCAGCAGCTCGGGGGACAGACACTACGAGCAGTACTTC. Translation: CASSSGDRHYEQYF.

Here the CDR3 reads CASSQAGVRFYGYTF. The CDR3 bases are TGTGCCAGCAGCCAGGCAGGTGTCCGCTTCTATGGCTACACCTTC. This sequence joins TRBV14 and TRBJ1-2; D is unclear. This CDR3 comprises 15 residues. V was shortened by 3 bases and J by 4 bases, with 15 bases between the two germline ends. From germline, CDR1 is SGHDN and CDR2 FVKESK.

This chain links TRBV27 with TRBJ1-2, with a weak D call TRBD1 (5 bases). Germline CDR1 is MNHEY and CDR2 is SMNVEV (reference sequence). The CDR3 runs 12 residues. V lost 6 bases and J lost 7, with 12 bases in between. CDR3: CASSPGQGGYTF. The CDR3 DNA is TGTGCCAGCAGCCCTGGGCAGGGTGGCTACACCTTC.